The clone carrying this T cell receptor beta chain was detected a few times. One entry per CDR3 protein, called by TCRdb with MiXCR from the 5' RACE reads. The sample has a few hundred thousand distinct CDR3 sequences; around 30% are singletons. This sample stems from a study of T-cell memory formation after mild COVID-19. V was clipped by 7 bases and J by 3 bases, with 16 bases between them. The germline gives CDR1 SQVTM, CDR2 ANQGSEA. The CDR3 runs to 14 residues. The clonotype originates from an adult woman who had mild COVID-19 (a few samples of this study predate the infection). Cell type and time point are not known. The V gene is TRBV29-1, the J gene TRBJ2-1, with D possibly being TRBD1 (6 bases). What was sequenced was PBMCs or a T cell subset sorted from them (not recorded which). The CDR3 DNA sequence: TGCAGCGCTACGACAGGAGCCAACTACAATGAGCAGTTCTTC. Encoded protein: CSATTGANYNEQFF.